Following are 10 T cell receptor beta chains from one sample sequenced in a study of blood T cell repertoires in COVID-19. Assay: immunoSEQ multiplex PCR; the TCRdb copy retains only in-frame clones and omits some. The sample has 93,000 or so clones, about 90% seen once. What was sequenced was peripheral blood. The source is a middle-aged man in a cohort sampled during active COVID-19.

The chain employs TRBV19 and TRBJ1-1, with D perhaps matching TRBD1 (5 bases). Germline CDR1 reads LNHDA; CDR2 reads SQIVND (reference sequence). The CDR3 has 16 residues. The V gene lost 3 bases and the J gene lost 5 bases, with 19 bases spanning the gap. The DNA for the CDR3 is TGTGCCAGTAGTATCGGTATCGGCAGGGTAAATACTGAAGCTTTCTTT. This encodes CASSIGIGRVNTEAFF.

The table lists this clone with a few counts. The J gene is TRBJ2-7, the V gene TRBV7-7, with 7 bases aligning to TRBD1. Germline loops: CDR1 SSHAT, CDR2 FNYEAQ (reference sequence). Trimming removed 5 bases from V and 3 bases from J; junction bases left unmatched: 10. This CDR3 has 15 amino acids. CDR3 loop: CASSACDRDHYEQYV. The DNA of the CDR3 is TGTGCCAGCAGCGCCTGCGACAGGGATCACTACGAGCAGTACGTC.

The chain has TRBV7-2 and TRBJ1-3; D remains ambiguous. The V end was cut by 1 base, the J end by 2 bases, with 9 bases between. In germline, CDR1 is SGHTA, CDR2 FQGNSA. CDR3 length: 15 amino acids. The CDR3 DNA is TGTGCCAGCAGCTTAGAACTACGTGCTGGAAACACCATATATTTT. It yields the protein CASSLELRAGNTIYF.

This clone has a single count. The chain couples TRBV18 to TRBJ1-2, with 10 bases aligning to TRBD1. CDR3 length: 15 residues. V was clipped by 3 bases and J by 7 bases; unmatched bases: 8. CDR1 is KGHSH, CDR2 LQKENI, per germline. CDR3 nucleotides: TGTGCCAGCTCACCTCAAACGACAGGGGGCGGTGGCTACACCTTC. Translating gives CASSPQTTGGGGYTF. Full variable domain (rest looked up from reference TRBV18 and TRBJ1-2): NAGVMQNPRHLVRRRGQEARLRCSPMKGHSHVYWYRQLPEEGLKFMVYLQKENIIDESGMPKERFSAEFPKEGPSILRIQQVVRGDSAAYFCASSPQTTGGGGYTFGSGTRLTVV.

This clone was seen repeatedly, ten times or more. The V and J genes are TRBV7-9 and TRBJ2-1, with D tentatively TRBD2 (5 bases). V shed 5 bases and J shed 7 bases, with 27 bases lying between them. This CDR3 spans 18 amino acids. Germline V gene data show CDR1 as SEHNR and CDR2 as FQNEAQ (reference sequence). The chain's CDR3 is CASSLRLTVYTEDNEQFF. CDR3 DNA sequence: TGTGCCAGCAGCCTACGCTTGACCGTTTATACGGAGGATAATGAGCAGTTCTTC.

The chain joins TRBV20-1 to TRBJ1-6; 7 nucleotides align to TRBD1. Germline CDR1 and CDR2: DFQATT and SNEGSKA (reference sequence). The CDR3 sequence is 17 residues long. J was trimmed by 10 bases and V by 3 bases; bases with no gene match: 18. The chain's CDR3 is CSASSQRQTGSGSPLHF. The CDR3 DNA sequence: TGCAGTGCTAGTAGCCAGCGTCAGACAGGGTCCGGGTCACCCCTCCACTTT.

In this sample, this clone turned up once. The V call is TRBV5-6, the J call TRBJ2-4; perhaps TRBD1 as D (6 bases). Trimming cost V 6 bases and J 1 base, with 11 bases left between them. The CDR3 runs to 14 residues. The germline CDR1 and CDR2 sequences are SGHDT and YYEEEE. The CDR3 DNA sequence: TGTGCCAGCACCTTTACAGGGGCCAAAAACATTCAGTACTTC. Translation: CASTFTGAKNIQYF.

V usage is TRBV13 and J usage is TRBJ2-2; perhaps TRBD1 as D (5 bases). The CDR3 runs 13 residues. The germline V gene encodes CDR1 PRHDT and CDR2 FYEKMQ (reference sequence). Trimming stripped 4 bases from V and 7 bases from J, with 10 bases between. The CDR3 region has the DNA TGTGCCAGCAGCTCAGACAGAGGCGGGGAGCTGTTTTTT. Translating gives CASSSDRGGELFF.

This chain's CDR3 is CASSPLSGGGEDEQYF. The CDR3 DNA reads as TGTGCCAGCAGCCCCCTAAGTGGGGGGGGTGAAGACGAGCAGTACTTC. The chain carries TRBV7-6 and TRBJ2-7; 7 bases align to TRBD2. V shed 5 bases, J shed 5 bases, and the junction held 15 bases outside the gene matches. This CDR3 is built from 16 residues. From germline, CDR1 is SGHVS and CDR2 FNYEAQ.

The chain employs TRBV3-1 (or the pseudogene TRBV3-2) and TRBJ2-2; TRBD1 matches at 7 bases. With V trimmed by 2 bases and J by 4 bases, 7 bases remained unmatched. Germline lookup yields CDR1 LGHDT and CDR2 YNNKEL (reference sequence). The CDR3 sequence is 16 residues long. CDR3: CASSQRDSRSTGELFF. The CDR3 DNA reads TGTGCCAGCAGCCAACGGGACAGCCGGAGCACCGGGGAGCTGTTTTTT.